This entry describes one T cell receptor (beta chain). The antigen is undetermined. V lost 4 bases to trimming and J lost 4 bases; unmatched junction nucleotides: 5. This CDR3 region has 15 residues. CDR1 is SGHVS, CDR2 FQNEAQ, per germline. The related graft donor's blood sample was taken on the day of bone marrow donation. Profiled with immunoSEQ multiplex PCR; TCRdb holds only in-frame clones, not every one. In the table there are tens of thousands of clones, roughly 93% of which are singletons. The data stem from a study of T cells after posttransplantation cyclophosphamide. Study-wide results and caveats: After PTCy, TRB diversity resembled that of CNI/methotrexate controls.

The specimen sequenced was PBMCs. The TCR sequence derives from a woman in her thirties in good health and a related stem cell transplant donor. The genes are TRBV7-8 and TRBJ2-5, with TRBD2 matching over 11 bases. The CDR3 reads CASSSLGTSGETQYF. CDR3 nucleotides: TGTGCCAGCAGCTCCCTGGGGACTAGCGGAGAGACCCAGTACTTC.